A single sample gave rise to the 21 T cell receptor beta chains below, sequenced in a study of a mutant IDH1 vaccine in newly diagnosed glioma. Measured with immunoSEQ multiplex PCR; TCRdb has only the in-frame clones, and not every one. The sample records roughly 43,000 clones, less than 85% being singletons. The time point denotes: week 47, end of study. The study gave 300 ug of mutant IDH1 20-mer peptide per vaccine dose, with topical imiquimod. Their antigen targets remain unknown. The sample in question was PBMCs, obtained from a glioma patient whose treatment included an IDH1 peptide vaccine. These TCRs come from a man younger than 35 with glioma. Some clones in this sample may be carry-over from other donors' samples.

V gene TRBV6-4 combines with J gene TRBJ1-2; no clear D gene. The CDR3 covers 15 residues. Germline loops: CDR1 MRHNA, CDR2 SNTAGT. The ends were cut back, 0 bases at V and 8 bases at J, with 16 bases in the middle. The CDR3 DNA sequence: TGTGCCAGCAGTGACTCGATAGGCCAGTCCGGGGGCTACACCTTC. Translated: CASSDSIGQSGGYTF.

The J gene is TRBJ2-1, the V gene TRBV18; 16 positions match TRBD2. This CDR3 has 21 residues. Germline assignment: CDR1 KGHSH and CDR2 LQKENI. With V trimmed by 0 bases and J by 5 bases, 13 bases remained unmatched. For the CDR3, the DNA is TGTGCCAGCTCACCACCGAGGACACTCGGGACTAGCGGGAGGGAAAACAATGAGCAGTTCTTC. Protein product: CASSPPRTLGTSGRENNEQFF.

The CDR3 loop reads CASSFRAGLISGNTIYF. CDR3 nucleotides: TGTGCCAGCAGCTTCCGGGCAGGGTTAATCTCTGGAAACACCATATATTTT. The V call is TRBV5-4, the J call TRBJ1-3; perhaps TRBD1 as D (5 bases). The CDR3 is 17 residues long. The V end lost 2 bases, the J end lost 0 bases, and 15 bases lay between the germline ends. In germline, CDR1 is SGHNT, CDR2 YYREEE (reference sequence).

The V call is TRBV15, the J call TRBJ1-1; D uncertain. V was shortened by 0 bases and J by 0 bases, with 11 bases between the two germline ends. Germline V CDR1 and CDR2: LNHNV, YYDKDF (reference sequence). CDR3 length: 16 amino acids. The CDR3 DNA is TGTGCCACCAGCAGAGAGGGATGGTCAATGAACACTGAAGCTTTCTTT. Amino acids: CATSREGWSMNTEAFF.

This clone showed up just a few times. This rearrangement joins TRBV6-5 to TRBJ1-1, with D maybe TRBD1 (5 bases). CDR1 and CDR2 from the germline V gene are MNHEY and SVGAGI. CDR3 length: 14 residues. Trimming took off 6 bases at V and 6 bases at J, with 17 bases between the two ends. The CDR3 sequence: CASRTRDGAAEAFF. DNA for the CDR3: TGTGCCAGCAGGACCAGGGATGGGGCGGCTGAAGCTTTCTTT.

The genes are TRBV4-3 and TRBJ1-5, with a weak D call TRBD1 (5 bases). CDR3 length: 17 residues. Trimming left V 1 base short and J 1 base short, with 14 bases between. Germline V gives CDR1 LGHNA, CDR2 YSLEER. DNA for the CDR3: TGCGCCAGCAGCCAAGGGGTGGGGGGGATCAGCAATCAGCCCCAGCATTTT. This sequence encodes CASSQGVGGISNQPQHF.

This chain links TRBV6-1 with TRBJ2-7, with D possibly TRBD1 on 5 matching bases. Germline V lookup: CDR1 MNHNS, CDR2 SASEGT. The length of the CDR3 is 15 residues. V dropped 3 bases and J dropped 0 bases, with 12 bases sitting between them. The chain's CDR3 is CASSDYVGVSYEQYF. The DNA of the CDR3 is TGTGCCAGCAGTGACTACGTAGGGGTCTCCTACGAGCAGTACTTC.

The chain recombines TRBV4-3 with TRBJ2-1, with D possibly being TRBD2 (6 bases). Germline assignment: CDR1 LGHNA and CDR2 YSLEER. Trimming left V 1 base short and J 8 bases short, with 9 bases between. This CDR3 has 13 residues. The CDR3 nucleotides are TGCGCCAGCAGCCAAGGTCGGGAGTATGAGCAGTTCTTC. Encoded protein: CASSQGREYEQFF.

J is TRBJ2-7 and V is TRBV5-5; D is undetermined. This CDR3 spans 12 amino acids. Trimming removed 4 bases from V and 3 bases from J, with 8 bases in between. The V gene's germline CDR1 is SGHKS and CDR2 YYEKEE (reference sequence). CDR3 DNA: TGTGCCAGCAGCCTTGCCATCTACGAGCAGTACTTC. Amino acids: CASSLAIYEQYF.

The J gene is TRBJ1-2, the V gene TRBV7-9, with D unresolved. Germline V gene data show CDR1 as SEHNR and CDR2 as FQNEAQ (reference sequence). V lost 5 bases and J lost 2, with 18 bases in between. The CDR3 totals 16 residues. Here the CDR3 DNA reads TGTGCCAGCAGCCTTTCCAGGATCTCGGGAAACTATGGCTACACCTTC. Translation gives CASSLSRISGNYGYTF.

The gene calls are TRBV7-2 and TRBJ2-1; D uncertain. The germline CDR1 and CDR2 sequences are SGHTA and FQGNSA. Trimming took 3 bases from V and 4 from J, leaving 4 bases between them. The CDR3 extends over 12 amino acids. The CDR3 region is CASSFRYNEQFF. The CDR3 DNA is TGTGCCAGCAGCTTTAGGTACAATGAGCAGTTCTTC.

This chain links TRBV4-3 with TRBJ2-1, with TRBD2 matching over 7 bases. V trimming: 1 base; J trimming: 6 bases; junction bases outside the gene matches: 9. CDR3 length: 16 amino acids. CDR1 is LGHNA, CDR2 YSLEER, per germline. The CDR3 region has the DNA TGCGCCAGCAGCCAAGCCTCGGGAGGACGAGCCAATGAGCAGTTCTTC. It yields the protein CASSQASGGRANEQFF.

The chain recombines TRBV25-1 with TRBJ1-2, with 7 bases fitting TRBD1. In germline, CDR1 is MGHDK, CDR2 SYGVNS. The CDR3 is 16 amino acids. The V and J ends lost 3 bases and 4 bases, in that order; junction bases with no gene match: 11. The CDR3: CASSDPTGVDGYGYTF. The CDR3 DNA reads as TGTGCCAGCAGTGACCCTACAGGGGTGGATGGCTATGGCTACACCTTC.

Comment on this clone: At one boundary the junction diverges from the germline segment, which might be a read error. The CDR3 sequence: CASSYSEYGEQYF. The DNA of the CDR3 is TGTGCTAGCAGCTACAGCGAGTATGGCGAGCAGTACTTC. The chain couples TRBV7-7 to TRBJ2-7, with D hard to call. Germline V gene lookup returns CDR1 SSHAT and CDR2 FNYEAQ (reference sequence). CDR3 length equals 13 residues.

The sample holds one count of this clone. The V and J genes are TRBV7-2 and TRBJ2-7; perhaps TRBD1 as D (6 bases). CDR3 length: 14 residues. Germline loops: CDR1 SGHTA, CDR2 FQGNSA. V shed 4 bases and J shed 7 bases, with 17 bases lying between them. The CDR3 sequence is CASSSDRGMGEQYF. The CDR3 bases are TGTGCCAGCAGCTCGGATAGGGGGATGGGGGAGCAGTACTTC.

This clone came up a few times. The rearrangement uses TRBV2 and TRBJ2-7; 7 bases map to TRBD1. With 5 bases clipped from V and 0 bases from J, the junction kept 7 bases outside the gene matches. The CDR3 runs 15 residues. Germline assignment: CDR1 SNHLY and CDR2 FYNNEI. CDR3 sequence: CASSREGAGSYEQYF. The CDR3 coding sequence is TGTGCCAGCAGTCGAGAGGGGGCTGGCTCCTACGAGCAGTACTTC. Variable domain in full (rest from reference TRBV2 and TRBJ2-7): EPEVTQTPSHQVTQMGQEVILRCVPISNHLYFYWYRQILGQKVEFLVSFYNNEISEKSEIFDDQFSVERPDGSNFTLKIRSTKLEDSAMYFCASSREGAGSYEQYFGPGTRLTVT.

The sample holds a few counts of this clone. The chain has TRBV29-1 and TRBJ2-7; D is ambiguous. CDR3 length: 12 residues. The ends were cut back, 4 bases at V and 6 bases at J, with 13 bases in the middle. Germline loops: CDR1 SQVTM, CDR2 ANQGSEA. CDR3 bases: TGCAGCGTTGGAAAGGGATCGGGCGAGCAGTACTTC. Translation gives CSVGKGSGEQYF.

The chain is built from TRBV27 and TRBJ1-5; 10 nucleotides align to TRBD1. V trimming: 1 base; J trimming: 7 bases; junction bases outside the gene matches: 1. The CDR3 extends over 14 amino acids. CDR1 is MNHEY and CDR2 is SMNVEV in the germline V gene (reference sequence). CDR3 sequence (DNA): TGTGCCAGCAGTTTATGGACAGGGGGGCAGCCCCAGCATTTT. Translation gives CASSLWTGGQPQHF.

This clone was picked up one time. The chain carries TRBV7-2 and TRBJ1-5, with D possibly TRBD1 on 5 matching bases. The CDR3 sequence is 14 residues long. Germline-derived CDR1 and CDR2 are SGHTA and FQGNSA. Trimming removed 2 bases at V and 7 bases at J, with 12 bases between. The CDR3 reads CASSLRQGGQPQHF. The CDR3 region has the DNA TGTGCCAGCAGCTTAAGGCAGGGAGGCCAGCCCCAGCATTTT.

This chain joins TRBV18 and TRBJ2-7; D possibly corresponds to TRBD2 (5 bases). The ends were cut back, 3 bases at V and 0 bases at J, with 12 bases in the middle. Germline loops: CDR1 KGHSH, CDR2 LQKENI. The CDR3 extends over 15 amino acids. The CDR3 loop reads CASSPGVSNSYEQYF. CDR3 DNA sequence: TGTGCCAGCTCACCGGGAGTGTCGAACTCCTACGAGCAGTACTTC.

The chain joins TRBV7-2 to TRBJ1-2; D is undetermined. The CDR3 contains 12 residues. The V gene lost 2 bases and the J gene lost 8 bases, with 9 bases spanning the gap. The germline V gene has CDR1 SGHTA and CDR2 FQGNSA. The CDR3: CASSLMGSGYTF. The CDR3 coding sequence is TGTGCCAGCAGCTTAATGGGGAGCGGCTACACCTTC.